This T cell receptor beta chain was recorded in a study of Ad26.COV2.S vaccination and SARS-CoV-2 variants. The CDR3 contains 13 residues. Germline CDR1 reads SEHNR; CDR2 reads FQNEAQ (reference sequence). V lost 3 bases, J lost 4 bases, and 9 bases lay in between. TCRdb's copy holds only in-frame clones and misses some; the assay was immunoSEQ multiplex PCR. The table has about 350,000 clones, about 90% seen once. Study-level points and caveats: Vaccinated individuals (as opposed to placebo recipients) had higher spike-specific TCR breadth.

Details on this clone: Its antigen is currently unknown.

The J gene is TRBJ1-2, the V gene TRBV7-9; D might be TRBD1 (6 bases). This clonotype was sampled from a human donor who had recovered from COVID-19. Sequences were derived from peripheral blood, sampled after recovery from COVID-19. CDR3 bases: TGTGCCAGCAGCTTCGTGGACAGCTATGGCTACACCTTC. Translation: CASSFVDSYGYTF.